The 19 T cell receptor beta chains below were found in one sample sequenced in a study of blood T cell repertoires in COVID-19 (dated by TCRdb to 2020 to 2021). Receptor amplification or capture employed the immunoSEQ multiplex PCR assay. The table comes from immuneACCESS by way of TCRdb, which keeps in-frame sequences with V and J called. Part of the clones is missing from these tables; in studies checked, under half for an unresolved V gene and the rest for unknown reasons. Across this sample there are roughly 100,000 clones, with about 80% seen only once. Clones ranked in the top ten supply about 3.3% of the sample. Sequences were obtained from peripheral blood. The receptors were gathered from a woman aged 80 or older with active or convalescent COVID-19.

The chain joins TRBV7-9 to TRBJ2-1; weak D call: TRBD2 (5 bases). Between the trimmed V and J ends, which lost 5 bases and 7 bases, there was a span of 24 bases. CDR3 length: 17 residues. Germline CDR1 and CDR2: SEHNR and FQNEAQ (reference sequence). CDR3 DNA: TGTGCCAGCAGCCCCCAAAAGTCGGGGTCCCGTTATAATGAGCAGTTCTTC. It specifies CASSPQKSGSRYNEQFF.

V gene TRBV5-4 combines with J gene TRBJ1-6, with 7 bases aligning to TRBD1. The CDR3 is made up of 15 amino acids. V dropped 3 bases and J dropped 7; count of bases not matched to a gene: 7. CDR1 is SGHNT and CDR2 is YYREEE in the germline V gene (reference sequence). The CDR3 region has the DNA TGTGCCAGCAGCTACCGGCAGGGGGGAAATTCACCCCTCCACTTT. Its protein product is CASSYRQGGNSPLHF.

The V and J genes are TRBV5-4 and TRBJ2-7, with TRBD2 identical over 12 bases. J lost 5 bases, V lost 4 bases, and 10 bases had no gene match. Germline loops: CDR1 SGHNT, CDR2 YYREEE (reference sequence). The CDR3 covers 16 residues. In DNA form, the CDR3 reads TGTGCCAGCAGCCCGGGACTAGCGGGTTGGGGGAACGAGCAGTACTTC. As protein: CASSPGLAGWGNEQYF.

The CDR3 is CASSSDRPAEKLFF. Written as DNA, the CDR3 is TGTGCCAGCAGTTCAGACAGGCCGGCCGAAAAACTGTTTTTT. This sequence joins TRBV2 and TRBJ1-4, with a tentative D call TRBD1 (6 bases). The CDR3 extends over 14 amino acids. CDR1 and CDR2 from the germline V gene are SNHLY and FYNNEI. Trimming removed 5 bases from V and 8 bases from J, with 15 bases in between.

The V and J genes are TRBV2 and TRBJ2-3; tentative D call: TRBD1 (5 bases). V lost 3 bases to trimming and J lost 0 bases, with 25 bases between them. Germline V gene lookup returns CDR1 SNHLY and CDR2 FYNNEI. The CDR3 has 20 residues. DNA for the CDR3: TGTGCCAGCAGTGATTTAAGGGGAAGGAAGGGATTTTCAAGCACAGATACGCAGTATTTT. Translating it yields CASSDLRGRKGFSSTDTQYF.

The J gene is TRBJ2-7, the V gene TRBV6-6, with D maybe TRBD2 (5 bases). The CDR3 extends over 12 amino acids. CDR1 and CDR2 (germline): MNHNY, SVGAGI (reference sequence). Trimming stripped 3 bases from V and 5 bases from J, with 8 bases between. The DNA for the CDR3 is TGTGCCAGCAGTTATGAGGGTAACGAGCAGTACTTC. It is translated as CASSYEGNEQYF.

The V call is TRBV6-5, the J call TRBJ1-3; TRBD1 is a possible D gene (6 bases). The germline V and J ends were trimmed by 5 bases and 4 bases, with 12 bases remaining between them. Germline V gene sequence: CDR1 MNHEY, CDR2 SVGAGI. The length of the CDR3 is 14 residues. The DNA of the CDR3 is TGTGCCAGCAGTCCACGGACAGACGGAAACACCATATATTTT. Translating it yields CASSPRTDGNTIYF.

The V and J genes are TRBV6-2 or TRBV6-3 and TRBJ2-6; TRBD1 might be the D (6 bases). With 0 bases removed from V and 14 bases from J, the gap between germline ends came to 20 bases. This CDR3 spans 16 amino acids. The germline CDR1 and CDR2 sequences are MNHEY and SVGEGT. Here the CDR3 DNA reads TGTGCCAGCAGTTACTCGAGGGGTGCAGGGGCCCAAATCCTGACTTTC. It translates to CASSYSRGAGAQILTF.

This clone was seen just once. At one boundary the junction diverges from the germline segment, which might be a read error. This chain uses TRBV5-6 with TRBJ1-5, with 9 bases lining up with TRBD1. The CDR3 covers 15 residues. Germline CDR1 is SGHDT and CDR2 is YYEEEE. CDR3 DNA: TGTGCCAGCAGCTCGAGAACAGCCGGTCCCGGGACAGGGACTTTT. This codes for CASSSRTAGPGTGTF.

The gene calls are TRBV18 and TRBJ1-4; 7 bases fit TRBD1. Per germline, CDR1 KGHSH and CDR2 LQKENI. Trimming removed 4 bases from V and 6 bases from J; junction bases left unmatched: 8. The CDR3 contains 15 residues. CDR3 region: CASSRSGTEDEKLFF. CDR3 DNA: TGTGCCAGCTCACGTTCCGGGACAGAGGATGAAAAACTGTTTTTT.

The rearrangement links TRBV28 to TRBJ2-5, with TRBD1 identical over 8 bases. This CDR3 spans 16 amino acids. From germline, CDR1 is MDHEN and CDR2 SYDVKM. V shed 6 bases and J 5 bases; nucleotides not matched to a gene: 14. DNA of the CDR3: TGTGCCAGCAGCCTGATGCAGGGGGCTATATTGGAGACCCAGTACTTC. Protein sequence: CASSLMQGAILETQYF.

The chain has TRBV27 and TRBJ2-1; a weak D match, TRBD2 (6 bases). Between the trimmed V and J ends, which lost 5 bases and 4 bases, there was a span of 18 bases. This CDR3 has 16 amino acids. CDR1 is MNHEY, CDR2 SMNVEV, per germline (reference sequence). CDR3 nucleotide sequence: TGTGCCAGCAGTACCTACAGAGGGGAGGCTTACAATGAGCAGTTCTTC. Translation: CASSTYRGEAYNEQFF.

The gene calls are TRBV30 and TRBJ1-2, with D perhaps TRBD1 (6 bases). With 0 bases removed from V and 4 bases from J, the gap between germline ends came to 9 bases. Per germline, CDR1 GTSNPN and CDR2 SVGIG (reference sequence). CDR3 size: 13 residues. The CDR3 DNA sequence: TGTGCCTGGAGTGTAGGGGGGGCCTATGGCTACACCTTC. It specifies CAWSVGGAYGYTF.

The chain joins TRBV19 to TRBJ2-2; tentative D call: TRBD1 (6 bases). Looked up from germline, CDR1 is LNHDA and CDR2 is SQIVND (reference sequence). The CDR3 has 13 amino acids. The V and J ends lost 7 bases and 2 bases respectively, with 8 bases between them. CDR3 nucleotides: TGTGCCAGTATGGACAGAAACACCGGGGAGCTGTTTTTT. This gives the protein CASMDRNTGELFF. The full variable domain, in which reference TRBV19 and TRBJ2-2 provide the parts outside the CDR3, is DGGITQSPKYLFRKEGQNVTLSCEQNLNHDAMYWYRQDPGQGLRLIYYSQIVNDFQKGDIAEGYSVSREKKESFPLTVTSAQKNPTAFYLCASMDRNTGELFFGEGSRLTVL.

The rearrangement joins TRBV19 to TRBJ2-7; 9 positions match TRBD2. CDR1 is LNHDA, CDR2 SQIVND, per germline (reference sequence). The CDR3 has 14 residues. Losses at the gene ends were 6 bases for V and 3 bases for J; bases not matched to a gene: 6. The CDR3 DNA reads as TGTGCCAGTAGCCCGATAGCGGGAGTCTACGAGCAGTACTTC. It specifies CASSPIAGVYEQYF.

This chain connects TRBV28 to TRBJ1-4, with TRBD1 as a possible D gene (6 bases). The CDR3 spans 14 residues. CDR1 and CDR2 from the germline V gene are MDHEN and SYDVKM. Trimming pared 5 bases from V and 12 bases from J, leaving 19 bases between. The CDR3 DNA reads TGTGCCAGCAGTAGCAAAGGGCAGGGGTTTCAACTGTTTTTT. Its protein product is CASSSKGQGFQLFF. The full variable domain, rest sourced from reference TRBV28 and TRBJ1-4, is DVKVTQSSRYLVKRTGEKVFLECVQDMDHENMFWYRQDPGLGLRLIYFSYDVKMKEKGDIPEGYSVSREKKERFSLILESASTNQTSMYLCASSSKGQGFQLFFGSGTQLSVL.

This chain links TRBV5-6 with TRBJ1-1, with TRBD1 matching 7 bases. CDR1 and CDR2 (germline): SGHDT, YYEEEE. J lost 4 bases, V lost 1 base, and 13 bases had no gene match. The CDR3 covers 17 residues. Written as DNA, the CDR3 is TGTGCCAGCAGCTTGAGCGTAAGTTTAGGGGGCGGCACTGAAGCTTTCTTT. The encoded protein is CASSLSVSLGGGTEAFF. Together with reference TRBV5-6 and TRBJ1-1, the CDR3 gives the full variable domain: DAGVTQSPTHLIKTRGQQVTLRCSPKSGHDTVSWYQQALGQGPQFIFQYYEEEERQRGNFPDRFSGHQFPNYSSELNVNALLLGDSALYLCASSLSVSLGGGTEAFFGQGTRLTVV.

J is TRBJ1-5 and V is TRBV7-2; weak D call: TRBD1 (6 bases). Trimming shortened V by 5 bases and J by 6 bases, and 17 bases separated the two germline ends. This CDR3 comprises 15 residues. Looked up from germline, CDR1 is SGHTA and CDR2 is FQGNSA. The CDR3 region has the DNA TGTGCCAGCAGCAATGAGGGGGTGGGGAGTCAGCCCCAGCATTTT. As protein: CASSNEGVGSQPQHF.

This chain joins TRBV7-2 and TRBJ2-7, with TRBD2 matching over 15 bases. Losses at the gene ends were 4 bases for V and 3 bases for J; bases not matched to a gene: 13. Germline V gene sequence: CDR1 SGHTA, CDR2 FQGNSA. The CDR3 length is 19 residues. The CDR3 region is CASSWRTSGRADRGYEQYF. The CDR3 DNA reads TGTGCCAGCAGCTGGAGGACTAGCGGGAGGGCCGATCGGGGCTACGAGCAGTACTTC. The full variable domain, rest sourced from reference TRBV7-2 and TRBJ2-7, is GAGVSQSPSNKVTEKGKDVELRCDPISGHTALYWYRQSLGQGLEFLIYFQGNSAPDKSGLPSDRFSAERTGGSVSTLTIQRTQQEDSAVYLCASSWRTSGRADRGYEQYFGPGTRLTVT.